This TCR beta chain came from a study of T cell repertoires in cytomegalovirus infection (dated by TCRdb to about 2019). The study in broad terms: Donor HLA type was relevant to the analysis, because carriage of CMV infection together with the matching HLA type was indicated by public TCR beta signatures.

Trimming takes 0 bases from V and 2 bases from J, and the germline ends sit 9 bases apart. Per the germline V gene, SGHRS is the CDR1 and YFSETQ is the CDR2. The CDR3 contains 14 residues, cysteine and phenylalanine counted. The sequence is cut down to CDR3 DNA, 42 bases in frame from base 1. This clonotype was seen many times. Its antigen is still unknown. The record has no base qualities; no much larger clone is one base away. TCRdb shows the sequencer as Illumina HiSeq 1500. TCRdb applied fastp at Q25 and MiXCR to the public reads, then kept only in-frame beta chains. Entries are consolidated by CDR3 protein sequence, retaining the most common genes and DNA. The sample records around 450,000 distinct CDR3 sequences, roughly 31% of which are singletons. The ten largest clonotypes hold approximately 15% of the sample. The investigation overall reported the following: Cumulative frequency of public TCR beta family members discriminated carriers of CMV infection plus the relevant HLA type in this cohort and an independent approximately 400-donor cohort. The ex vivo response was dominated by HLA-C-restricted CMV-specific TCR beta clonotypes, which also provided the single most frequent clonotype in two of eight donors.

In this chain, TRBV5-1 is recombined with TRBJ2-7; the D gene is perhaps TRBD1, from 5 matching bases. The clonotype originates from a human donor in good health (CMV status not recorded). Some clones in this sample may be carry-over from other donors' samples. The specimen sequenced was PBMCs. Here is the DNA: TGCGCCAGCAGCTTGGTAGCAGGGCCCTACGAGCAGTACTTC. Protein translation: CASSLVAGPYEQYF.